The TCR beta chain under discussion was sequenced for a study of T-cell memory formation after mild COVID-19. Barcoded TCR alpha and TCR beta cDNA libraries with UMIs came from 5'RACE using constant-segment primers. MiXCR, run by TCRdb on the 5' RACE reads, gives a single entry per CDR3 protein. The repertoire holds 470,000 or so distinct CDR3 sequences, with about 20% as singletons. CDR3 size: 14 residues. V trimming: 3 bases; J trimming: 10 bases; junction bases outside the gene matches: 6. CDR1 and CDR2 from the germline V gene are SGHRS and YFSETQ. Material for sequencing was PBMCs or a T cell subset sorted from them (not recorded which). The TCR sequence derives from an adult woman who had mild COVID-19 (a few samples of this study predate the infection). Cell type and time point are not known. The rearrangement joins TRBV5-1 to TRBJ2-1; TRBD2 agrees at 11 bases. CDR3 region: CASSSGTSGYEQFF. CDR3 DNA sequence: TGCGCCAGCAGCTCCGGGACTAGCGGATACGAGCAGTTCTTC.